One and the same sample provided the 2 T cell receptor beta chains below, sequenced in a study of cytomegalovirus exposure and HLA in healthy donors (dated 2017 in TCRdb). The method behind the library was the immunoSEQ multiplex PCR assay. A mixture of 60 forward primers for TCR Vbeta segments and 13 reverse primers for TCR Jbeta segments was used in the multiplex PCR. TCRdb stores this immuneACCESS table with in-frame sequences only. Part of the clones is absent; in the studies checked, under half of the shortfall reflects unresolved V genes, and no reason is known for the rest. The sample table holds some 170,000 clones, of which roughly 80% were seen once. More than 3.5% of the sample is held by the ten biggest clonotypes. The sequencing input was PBMCs. These receptors were collected from a man aged 40-50 years in good health and CMV-seronegative.

In this sample, this clone turned up a few times. V is TRBV19 and J is TRBJ1-5; a weak D match, TRBD1 (6 bases). V was trimmed by 5 bases and J by 7 bases, leaving 9 bases between them. The germline gives CDR1 LNHDA, CDR2 SQIVND (reference sequence). The CDR3 runs to 12 residues. Here the CDR3 DNA reads TGTGCCAGTAGTGGGGGGGCACAGCCCCAGCATTTT. It specifies CASSGGAQPQHF. Filled out from reference TRBV19 and TRBJ1-5, the complete variable domain reads DGGITQSPKYLFRKEGQNVTLSCEQNLNHDAMYWYRQDPGQGLRLIYYSQIVNDFQKGDIAEGYSVSREKKESFPLTVTSAQKNPTAFYLCASSGGAQPQHFGDGTRLSIL.

The V gene is TRBV4-2, the J gene TRBJ2-2, with 9 nucleotides matching TRBD1. There are 16 residues in the CDR3. Germline lookup yields CDR1 LGHNA and CDR2 YNFKEQ. Trimming at V came to 3 bases and at J to 3 bases, leaving 5 bases not matched to a gene. CDR3 residues: CASSQYRGPDTGELFF. DNA for the CDR3: TGTGCCAGCAGCCAGTACAGGGGGCCGGACACCGGGGAGCTGTTTTTT.